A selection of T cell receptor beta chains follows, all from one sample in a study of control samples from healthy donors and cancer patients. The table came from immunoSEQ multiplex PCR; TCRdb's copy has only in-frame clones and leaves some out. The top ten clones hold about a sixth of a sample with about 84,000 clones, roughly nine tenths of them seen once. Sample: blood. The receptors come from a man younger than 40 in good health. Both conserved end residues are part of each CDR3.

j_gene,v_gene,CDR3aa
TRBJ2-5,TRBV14,CASSQAGLGKQETQYF
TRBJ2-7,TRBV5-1,CASTLRAGASYEQYF
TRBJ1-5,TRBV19,CASSWGISNQPQHF
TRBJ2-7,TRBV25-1,CASSARGDSYEQYF
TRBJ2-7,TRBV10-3,CAISEQGYEQYF
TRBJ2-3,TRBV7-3,CASSYGTGGPDTQYF
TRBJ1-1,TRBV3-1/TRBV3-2,CASSQDGRPNTEAFF
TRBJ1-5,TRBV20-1,CSASEPASNQPQHF
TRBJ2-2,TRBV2,CASAGVDRSKYANTGELFF
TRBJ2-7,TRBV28,CASSLTSMGRDEQYF
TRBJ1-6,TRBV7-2,CASKLGGGGSPLHF
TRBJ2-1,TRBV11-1,CASSSSGLAVYNEQFF
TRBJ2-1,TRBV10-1,CASSGQDRLARYNEQFF
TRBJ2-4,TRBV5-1,CASSLRGEAKNIQYF
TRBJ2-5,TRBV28,CASSLFFSGEIQETQYF
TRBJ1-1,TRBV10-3,CATDGGTEAFF
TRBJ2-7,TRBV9,CASSFTGTSGDEQYF
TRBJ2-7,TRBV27,CASSVDTSGSSSEQYF
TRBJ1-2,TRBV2,CASSEEKSGYTF
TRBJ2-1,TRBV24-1,CATSDPGTRTAEQFF
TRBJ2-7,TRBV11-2,CASSLGTGSYEQYF
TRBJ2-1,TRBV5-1,CASSLGSSYNEQFF
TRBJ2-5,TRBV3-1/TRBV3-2,CASSQRLGHGETQYF
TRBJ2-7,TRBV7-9,CASSLQDGFFEQYF
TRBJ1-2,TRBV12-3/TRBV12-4,CASSLGASGGYTF
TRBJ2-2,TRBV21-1,CASSNLGGGLAGELFF
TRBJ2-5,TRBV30,CAWSVGLEETQYF
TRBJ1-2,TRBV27,CASSHRDSNYGYTF